This passage covers 31 T cell receptor beta chains from one sample sequenced in a study of shared clonotypes between healthy human individuals. Profiled with immunoSEQ multiplex PCR; TCRdb holds only in-frame clones, not every one. This table holds about 2.3 million clones, approximately 93% found once. Sequenced material: naive CD4+ T cells from PBMCs. Subset meaning: CD45RA+ positively selected. The receptor source for this set is a man aged 18 to 30 in good health. Some clones in this sample may be carry-over from other donors' samples.

The J gene is TRBJ2-1, the V gene TRBV28, with 9 positions matching TRBD1. Germline trimming cut 4 bases from V and 5 bases from J; bases unmatched to any gene: 6. The germline V gene encodes CDR1 MDHEN and CDR2 SYDVKM. This CDR3 has 15 amino acids. CDR3 DNA sequence: TGTGCCAGCAGTTCTCCCGGGACAGGGAACAATGAGCAGTTCTTC. Its translation: CASSSPGTGNNEQFF.

This chain links TRBV29-1 with TRBJ1-2; 8 bases fit TRBD1. The V gene's germline CDR1 is SQVTM and CDR2 ANQGSEA. V dropped 6 bases and J dropped 7; count of bases not matched to a gene: 7. CDR3 size: 12 residues. The CDR3 sequence: CSVGQAVFGYTF. CDR3 nucleotides: TGCAGCGTGGGACAGGCTGTTTTTGGCTACACCTTC.

In this sample, this clone turned up once. The chain carries TRBV7-9 and TRBJ2-7, with D hard to call. Germline values: CDR1 SEHNR, CDR2 FQNEAQ (reference sequence). Trimming removed 7 bases from V and 6 bases from J, with 19 bases in between. The CDR3 runs 14 residues. The DNA for the CDR3 is TGTGCCAGCATGCGCCGGGTTATATTTAGCGAGCAGTACTTC. As protein: CASMRRVIFSEQYF.

The chain recombines TRBV14 with TRBJ2-3; D perhaps matches TRBD2 (6 bases). This CDR3 spans 14 amino acids. Trimming took off 3 bases at V and 5 bases at J, with 12 bases between the two ends. Germline CDR1 is SGHDN and CDR2 is FVKESK. CDR3 DNA sequence: TGTGCCAGCAGCCAGTCGGGACTCCGAGATACGCAGTATTTT. Residues: CASSQSGLRDTQYF. Using reference TRBV14 and TRBJ2-3 for the parts outside the CDR3, the full variable domain is EAGVTQFPSHSVIEKGQTVTLRCDPISGHDNLYWYRRVMGKEIKFLLHFVKESKQDESGMPNNRFLAERTGGTYSTLKVQPAELEDSGVYFCASSQSGLRDTQYFGPGTRLTVL.

V usage is TRBV27 and J usage is TRBJ1-3; D is uncertain. Germline values: CDR1 MNHEY, CDR2 SMNVEV (reference sequence). V was shortened by 2 bases and J by 4 bases, with 12 bases between the two germline ends. This CDR3 comprises 15 residues. Written as DNA, the CDR3 is TGTGCCAGCAGTTTACGAGGACCGCTGGGAAACACCATATATTTT. It is translated as CASSLRGPLGNTIYF.

To note about this clone: The sample contains more than one DNA sequence encoding this CDR3. This chain uses TRBV6-1 with TRBJ2-7; 9 bases fit TRBD2. This CDR3 is 13 amino acids long. Germline V gene data show CDR1 as MNHNS and CDR2 as SASEGT. J was trimmed by 2 bases and V by 5 bases; bases with no gene match: 1. The CDR3 spells CASSRLAAYEQYF. The DNA for the CDR3 is TGTGCCAGCAGTCGACTAGCGGCCTACGAGCAGTACTTC.

V is TRBV30 and J is TRBJ1-2; perhaps TRBD1 as D (5 bases). V was clipped by 3 bases and J by 0 bases, with 17 bases between them. The CDR3 is 16 residues long. The germline CDR1 and CDR2 sequences are GTSNPN and SVGIG (reference sequence). The CDR3 here is CAWRWGRVFSNYGYTF. The CDR3 bases are TGTGCCTGGAGGTGGGGCAGGGTTTTTTCTAACTATGGCTACACCTTC.

J is TRBJ2-1 and V is TRBV5-4, with 8 bases fitting TRBD1. This CDR3 has 15 amino acids. J was trimmed by 5 bases and V by 0 bases; bases with no gene match: 4. Per germline, CDR1 SGHNT and CDR2 YYREEE (reference sequence). CDR3 loop: CASSLGGTGHNEQFF. The CDR3 DNA follows: TGTGCCAGCAGCTTGGGTGGGACAGGTCACAATGAGCAGTTCTTC.

The V gene is TRBV15, the J gene TRBJ2-2; either TRBD1 or TRBD2 may fit D (7 bases each). Germline V lookup: CDR1 LNHNV, CDR2 YYDKDF (reference sequence). V was shortened by 5 bases and J by 4 bases, with 17 bases between the two germline ends. The CDR3 spans 16 residues. The CDR3 sequence is CATSRDRERGTGELFF. The CDR3 DNA is TGTGCCACCAGCCGCGACAGGGAGCGGGGCACCGGGGAGCTGTTTTTT.

The chain joins TRBV27 to TRBJ1-4; the D is unclear. Trimming removed 8 bases from V and 3 bases from J, with 10 bases in between. The CDR3 sequence is 13 residues long. Germline V gives CDR1 MNHEY, CDR2 SMNVEV (reference sequence). The CDR3 spells CASRRGSNEKLFF. CDR3 nucleotides: TGTGCCAGCCGTCGGGGTTCTAATGAAAAACTGTTTTTT.

The J gene is TRBJ1-4, the V gene TRBV4-3; 7 bases line up with TRBD1. V dropped 3 bases and J dropped 8; count of bases not matched to a gene: 12. Germline V gives CDR1 LGHNA, CDR2 YSLEER. CDR3 length: 16 amino acids. The CDR3 DNA reads as TGCGCCAGCAGCCAGGCCGACAGGGTAGTACAGGAAAAACTGTTTTTT. This encodes CASSQADRVVQEKLFF.

Remarks on this clone: Other DNA sequences from this sample encode an identical CDR3 as well. The rearrangement links TRBV7-2 to TRBJ1-5; TRBD1 might be the D (6 bases). This CDR3 contains 15 residues. The ends were cut back, 1 base at V and 2 bases at J, with 9 bases in the middle. CDR1 SGHTA and CDR2 FQGNSA come from the germline V gene. CDR3 sequence reads: CASSLVTGGNQPQHF. The CDR3 nucleotides read TGTGCCAGCAGCTTAGTGACAGGAGGCAATCAGCCCCAGCATTTT. Full variable domain (rest looked up from reference TRBV7-2 and TRBJ1-5): GAGVSQSPSNKVTEKGKDVELRCDPISGHTALYWYRQSLGQGLEFLIYFQGNSAPDKSGLPSDRFSAERTGGSVSTLTIQRTQQEDSAVYLCASSLVTGGNQPQHFGDGTRLSIL.

Many counts were recorded for this clone. The J gene is TRBJ2-2, the V gene TRBV6-4, with D unresolved. Per the germline V gene, CDR1 is MRHNA and CDR2 is SNTAGT. The CDR3 is 13 residues long. V was clipped by 2 bases and J by 3 bases, with 4 bases between them. CDR3 coding DNA: TGTGCCAGCAGTGACAGGGACACCGGGGAGCTGTTTTTT. It is translated as CASSDRDTGELFF.

This clone was found once. This chain links TRBV15 with TRBJ1-3, with D possibly being TRBD1 (5 bases). This CDR3 spans 17 amino acids. V lost 2 bases to trimming and J lost 2 bases, with 16 bases between them. CDR1 and CDR2 (germline): LNHNV, YYDKDF (reference sequence). CDR3 DNA sequence: TGTGCCACCAGCAGATTCCCGGGGCGCGAAACTGGAAACACCATATATTTT. Translating it yields CATSRFPGRETGNTIYF.

The V gene is TRBV7-9, the J gene TRBJ2-1; the match to TRBD2 covers 7 bases. Germline CDR1 reads SEHNR; CDR2 reads FQNEAQ (reference sequence). The CDR3 contains 16 residues. V lost 5 bases to trimming and J lost 3 bases; unmatched junction nucleotides: 10. The DNA for the CDR3 is TGTGCCAGCAGCCCCCACTGGGCGGGAGTCTACAATGAGCAGTTCTTC. Residues: CASSPHWAGVYNEQFF.

This rearrangement joins TRBV18 to TRBJ1-3; D gene ambiguous. CDR3 length: 15 residues. Trimming pared 2 bases from V and 5 bases from J, leaving 13 bases between. Germline CDR1 KGHSH, CDR2 LQKENI. The CDR3 spells CASSPGDNRRNTIYF. The CDR3 DNA follows: TGTGCCAGCTCACCAGGAGATAATAGGAGAAACACCATATATTTT.

CDR3 in DNA: TGTGCCTGGAGTCGACAGGGGGCGGACTATGGCTACACCTTC. This sequence encodes CAWSRQGADYGYTF. This chain connects TRBV30 to TRBJ1-2; 10 nucleotides agree with TRBD1. Per the germline V gene, CDR1 is GTSNPN and CDR2 is SVGIG (reference sequence). This CDR3 has 14 residues. Trimming removed 2 bases from V and 3 bases from J; junction bases left unmatched: 3.

Of note for this clone: At the DNA level, this CDR3 is encoded by other sequences in the same sample as well. The V call is TRBV28, the J call TRBJ1-2; no clear D. Trimming pared 2 bases from V and 5 bases from J, leaving 6 bases between. Germline V gene lookup returns CDR1 MDHEN and CDR2 SYDVKM. This CDR3 region has 12 residues. The CDR3 reads CASSLAAYGYTF. CDR3 nucleotide sequence: TGTGCCAGCAGTTTAGCAGCATATGGCTACACCTTC.

The chain carries TRBV2 and TRBJ2-1; tentative D call: TRBD1 (6 bases). V was trimmed by 3 bases and J by 2 bases, leaving 11 bases between them. This CDR3 spans 15 amino acids. Germline V gives CDR1 SNHLY, CDR2 FYNNEI. In nucleotides, the CDR3 is TGTGCCAGCAGTGATTACGGGACACCCTACAATGAGCAGTTCTTC. As protein: CASSDYGTPYNEQFF.

The chain couples TRBV19 to TRBJ1-5; 7 bases match TRBD1. Trimming took 2 bases from V and 7 from J; bases not matched to a gene: 2. The CDR3 covers 13 residues. Looked up from germline, CDR1 is LNHDA and CDR2 is SQIVND (reference sequence). The CDR3 sequence: CASSITGEQPQHF. CDR3 coding DNA: TGTGCCAGTAGTATAACAGGGGAACAGCCCCAGCATTTT.

The chain joins TRBV6-1 to TRBJ2-3; D perhaps matches TRBD2 (6 bases). Germline V lookup: CDR1 MNHNS, CDR2 SASEGT. Trimming cost V 0 bases and J 7 bases, with 11 bases left between them. This CDR3 is 14 amino acids long. CDR3 nucleotide sequence: TGTGCCAGCAGTGAAGCAGGGCGCGGGAATACGCAGTATTTT. Encoded protein: CASSEAGRGNTQYF.

V usage is TRBV5-1 and J usage is TRBJ2-2; 9 bases agree with TRBD2. Per the germline V gene, CDR1 is SGHRS and CDR2 is YFSETQ. V lost 5 bases and J lost 7; bases outside the gene matches: 12. The CDR3 has 16 residues. The chain's CDR3 is CASSFGPSGTGGELFF. The CDR3 DNA reads as TGCGCCAGCAGTTTTGGGCCTAGCGGGACTGGCGGGGAGCTGTTTTTT.

The chain couples TRBV6-5 to TRBJ2-7; TRBD2 matches at 7 bases. The germline V gene encodes CDR1 MNHEY and CDR2 SVGAGI. J was trimmed by 4 bases and V by 0 bases; bases with no gene match: 6. The CDR3 is made up of 15 amino acids. CDR3 in DNA: TGTGCCAGCAGTTACTCCGCGGGAGTGGGGTACGAGCAGTACTTC. Residues: CASSYSAGVGYEQYF.

The V call is TRBV4-2, the J call TRBJ2-1; possibly TRBD2 for D (6 bases). Germline V gives CDR1 LGHNA, CDR2 YNFKEQ. V was shortened by 0 bases and J by 2 bases, with 14 bases between the two germline ends. The CDR3 has 17 amino acids. In DNA form, the CDR3 reads TGTGCCAGCAGCCAAGAAGGTGGGAGGCCAACCTACAATGAGCAGTTCTTC. Translation gives CASSQEGGRPTYNEQFF.

The V and J genes are TRBV6-1 and TRBJ1-2, with unresolved D. CDR1 MNHNS and CDR2 SASEGT come from the germline V gene. This CDR3 has 19 amino acids. V gave up 3 bases and J gave up 5 bases, with 28 bases separating them. The CDR3 is CASSEYLVLTERDRYGYTF. The CDR3 bases are TGTGCCAGCAGTGAGTATCTAGTTTTGACTGAACGGGATCGTTATGGCTACACCTTC.

This clone was observed once. The rearrangement links TRBV9 to TRBJ2-5; D is perhaps TRBD1 or TRBD2 (6 bases each). CDR1 is SGDLS and CDR2 is YYNGEE in the germline V gene. The CDR3 contains 17 residues. Between the trimmed V and J ends, which lost 4 bases and 5 bases, there was a span of 24 bases. This CDR3 reads CASSPNPGQGGLETQYF. In DNA, the CDR3 is TGTGCCAGCAGCCCCAACCCGGGGCAAGGGGGACTTGAGACCCAGTACTTC.

The V call is TRBV5-1, the J call TRBJ2-7; D call uncertain. V was cut by 0 bases and J by 6 bases, with 10 bases left in between. This CDR3 has 13 residues. Per the germline V gene, CDR1 is SGHRS and CDR2 is YFSETQ. The CDR3 here is CASSLAVSPEQYF. Written as DNA, the CDR3 is TGCGCCAGCAGCTTGGCCGTCTCTCCCGAGCAGTACTTC.

The chain combines TRBV7-8 with TRBJ1-1, with TRBD1 matching over 11 bases. This CDR3 is built from 15 residues. The V and J ends lost 3 bases and 5 bases, in that order; junction bases with no gene match: 5. Germline V gene data show CDR1 as SGHVS and CDR2 as FQNEAQ. The CDR3 coding sequence is TGTGCCAGCAGCTTCATGGGACAGGGGGGGACTGAAGCTTTCTTT. Its translation: CASSFMGQGGTEAFF.

V gene TRBV5-1 combines with J gene TRBJ2-3; TRBD2 is a possible D gene (6 bases). The CDR3 spans 14 residues. V lost 4 bases and J 2 bases, leaving 11 bases between the germline ends. Germline CDR1 is SGHRS and CDR2 is YFSETQ. The CDR3 DNA reads TGCGCCAGCAGCGCTGGGACTGCCACAGATACGCAGTATTTT. Amino acid sequence: CASSAGTATDTQYF.

J is TRBJ1-2 and V is TRBV28, with TRBD1 matching over 7 bases. This CDR3 is 13 amino acids long. CDR1 and CDR2 (germline): MDHEN, SYDVKM. V trimming: 2 bases; J trimming: 8 bases; junction bases outside the gene matches: 5. The CDR3 sequence: CASSLPGTVGYTF. The CDR3, as DNA: TGTGCCAGCAGTTTACCCGGGACAGTCGGCTACACCTTC.

The rearrangement uses TRBV18 and TRBJ2-7, with no clear D. Germline values: CDR1 KGHSH, CDR2 LQKENI. Trimming shortened V by 3 bases and J by 6 bases, and 24 bases separated the two germline ends. This CDR3 is 17 amino acids long. CDR3 in amino acids: CASSPLRLLGIGGEQYF. The CDR3, as DNA: TGTGCCAGCTCACCCCTGCGCCTCCTGGGGATCGGTGGCGAGCAGTACTTC.